Each of the 3 T cell receptor beta chains below was sequenced from the same sample in a study of T-cell reconstitution after alpha-beta-depleted transplantation in children. Unique molecular identifiers tagged the TCRbeta library. MiXCR, applied by TCRdb to the PCR reads, yields one record per CDR3 protein. Among a few hundred thousand distinct CDR3 sequences listed, 25% to 30% were seen once. The sequencing here drew on PBMCs, taken before TCRalphabeta/CD19-depleted stem cell transplant. The receptor source for this set is a boy in the first two years of life with Wiskott-Aldrich syndrome, due to receive a stem cell transplant.

The chain employs TRBV5-1 and TRBJ2-1; unclear D gene. The V end lost 0 bases, the J end lost 4 bases, and 8 bases lay between the germline ends. Germline V gives CDR1 SGHRS, CDR2 YFSETQ. The CDR3 runs to 14 residues. The CDR3 nucleotides read TGCGCCAGCAGCTTGGGTCTCCAGTACAATGAGCAGTTCTTC. Translated, it gives CASSLGLQYNEQFF.

This sequence joins TRBV21-1 and TRBJ2-1; TRBD1 is the table's D call and was not checked against the DNA. TRBV21-1 is annotated as a pseudogene. The CDR3 is 14 amino acids. CDR3 amino acids: CAIEDELPCLEQFF. Here the CDR3 DNA reads TGTGCCATAGAGGACGAACTTCCCTGCTTGGAGCAGTTCTTC.

The chain joins TRBV20-1 to TRBJ1-2, with TRBD1 as a possible D gene (5 bases). V lost 7 bases and J lost 13, with 13 bases in between. This CDR3 is built from 9 residues. Germline values: CDR1 DFQATT, CDR2 SNEGSKA (reference sequence). CDR3: CSGGGDATF. In DNA, the CDR3 is TGCAGTGGGGGCGGGGATGCCACCTTC.